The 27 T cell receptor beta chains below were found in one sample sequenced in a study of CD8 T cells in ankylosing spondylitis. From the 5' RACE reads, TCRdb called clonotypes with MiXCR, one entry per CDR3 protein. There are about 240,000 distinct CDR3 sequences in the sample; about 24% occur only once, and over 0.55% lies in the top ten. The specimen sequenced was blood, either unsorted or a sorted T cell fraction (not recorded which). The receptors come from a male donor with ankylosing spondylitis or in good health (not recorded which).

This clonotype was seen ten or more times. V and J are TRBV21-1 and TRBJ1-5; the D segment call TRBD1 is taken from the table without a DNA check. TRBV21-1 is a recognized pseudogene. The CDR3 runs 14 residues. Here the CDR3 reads CASSKSCRAQPQHF. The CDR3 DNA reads TGTGCCAGCAGCAAATCTTGCAGGGCTCAGCCCCAGCATTTT.

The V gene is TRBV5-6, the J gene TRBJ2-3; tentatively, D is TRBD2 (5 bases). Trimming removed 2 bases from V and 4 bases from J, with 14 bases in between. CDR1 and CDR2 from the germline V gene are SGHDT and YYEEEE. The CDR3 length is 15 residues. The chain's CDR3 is CASSFPGIGADTQYF. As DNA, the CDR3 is TGTGCCAGCAGCTTTCCCGGGATCGGCGCAGATACGCAGTATTTT. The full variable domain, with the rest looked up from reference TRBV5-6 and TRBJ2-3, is DAGVTQSPTHLIKTRGQQVTLRCSPKSGHDTVSWYQQALGQGPQFIFQYYEEEERQRGNFPDRFSGHQFPNYSSELNVNALLLGDSALYLCASSFPGIGADTQYFGPGTRLTVL.

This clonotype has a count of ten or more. This chain's CDR3 is CSLSTGTGFGNTQYF. CDR3 coding DNA: TGCAGCCTTAGTACCGGGACAGGGTTTGGGAATACGCAGTATTTT. The rearrangement uses TRBV29-1 and TRBJ2-3, with 9 bases fitting TRBD1. Per the germline V gene, CDR1 is SQVTM and CDR2 is ANQGSEA. Germline trimming cut 8 bases from V and 7 bases from J; bases unmatched to any gene: 16. The CDR3 is made up of 15 amino acids.

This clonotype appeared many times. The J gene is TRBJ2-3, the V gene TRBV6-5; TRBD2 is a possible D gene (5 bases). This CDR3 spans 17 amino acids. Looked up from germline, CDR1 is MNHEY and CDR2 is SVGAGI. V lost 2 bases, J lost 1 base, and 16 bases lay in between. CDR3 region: CASSYGSPGSGTDTQYF. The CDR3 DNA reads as TGTGCCAGCAGTTACGGGTCGCCGGGATCTGGCACAGATACGCAGTATTTT.

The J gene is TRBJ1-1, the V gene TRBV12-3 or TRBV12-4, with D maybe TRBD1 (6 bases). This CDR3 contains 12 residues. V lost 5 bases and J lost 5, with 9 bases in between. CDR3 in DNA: TGTGCCAGCAGTCAGGGGAGGACTGAAGCTTTCTTT. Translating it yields CASSQGRTEAFF.

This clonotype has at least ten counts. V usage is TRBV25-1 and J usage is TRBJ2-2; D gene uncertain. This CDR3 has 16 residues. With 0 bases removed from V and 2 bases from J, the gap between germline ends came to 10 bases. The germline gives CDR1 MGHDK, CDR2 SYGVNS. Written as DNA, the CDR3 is TGTGCCAGCAGTGAATATTTAGGCGTTAACACCGGGGAGCTGTTTTTT. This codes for CASSEYLGVNTGELFF.

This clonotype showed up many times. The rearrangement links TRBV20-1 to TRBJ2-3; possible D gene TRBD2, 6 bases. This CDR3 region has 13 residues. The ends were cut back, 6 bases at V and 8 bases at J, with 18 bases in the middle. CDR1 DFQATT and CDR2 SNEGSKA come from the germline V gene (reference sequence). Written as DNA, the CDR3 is TGCAGTGCAATGGGACTCGGGGACGGTACGCAGTATTTT. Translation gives CSAMGLGDGTQYF.

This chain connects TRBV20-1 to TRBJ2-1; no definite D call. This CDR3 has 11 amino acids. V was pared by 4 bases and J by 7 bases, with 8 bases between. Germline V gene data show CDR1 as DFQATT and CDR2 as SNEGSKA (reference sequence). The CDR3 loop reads CSATQDNEQFF. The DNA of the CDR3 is TGCAGTGCTACCCAGGATAATGAGCAGTTCTTC.

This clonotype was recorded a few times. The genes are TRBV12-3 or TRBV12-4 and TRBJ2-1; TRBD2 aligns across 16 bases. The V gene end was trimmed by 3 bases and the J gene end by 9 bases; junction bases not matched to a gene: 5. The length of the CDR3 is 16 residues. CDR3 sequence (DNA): TGTGCCAGCAGTTTGGGACTAGCGGGGGGGCCCAGTGAGCAGTTCTTC. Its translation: CASSLGLAGGPSEQFF.

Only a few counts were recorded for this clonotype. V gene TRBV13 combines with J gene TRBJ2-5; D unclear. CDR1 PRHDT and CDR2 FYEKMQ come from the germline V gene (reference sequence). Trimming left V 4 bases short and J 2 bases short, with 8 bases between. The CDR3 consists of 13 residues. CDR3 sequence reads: CASSYGKQETQYF. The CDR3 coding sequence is TGTGCCAGCAGCTATGGCAAACAAGAGACCCAGTACTTC.

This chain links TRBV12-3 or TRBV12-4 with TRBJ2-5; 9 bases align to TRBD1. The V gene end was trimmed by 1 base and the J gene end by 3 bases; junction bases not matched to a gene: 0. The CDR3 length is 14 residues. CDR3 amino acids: CASSLGQGEETQYF. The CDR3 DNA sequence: TGTGCCAGCAGTTTAGGACAGGGGGAAGAGACCCAGTACTTC.

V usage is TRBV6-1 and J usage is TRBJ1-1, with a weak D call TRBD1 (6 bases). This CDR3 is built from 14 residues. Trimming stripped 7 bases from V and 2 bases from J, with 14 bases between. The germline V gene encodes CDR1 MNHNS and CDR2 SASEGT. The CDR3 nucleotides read TGTGCCAGCATCTGGACAGAGATTAACACTGAAGCTTTCTTT. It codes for CASIWTEINTEAFF.

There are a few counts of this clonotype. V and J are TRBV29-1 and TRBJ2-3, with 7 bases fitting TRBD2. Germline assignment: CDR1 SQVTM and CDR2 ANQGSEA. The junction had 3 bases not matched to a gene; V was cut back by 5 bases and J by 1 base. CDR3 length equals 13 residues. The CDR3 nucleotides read TGCAGCGTTACGGCGGGAGGCACAGATACGCAGTATTTT. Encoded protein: CSVTAGGTDTQYF.

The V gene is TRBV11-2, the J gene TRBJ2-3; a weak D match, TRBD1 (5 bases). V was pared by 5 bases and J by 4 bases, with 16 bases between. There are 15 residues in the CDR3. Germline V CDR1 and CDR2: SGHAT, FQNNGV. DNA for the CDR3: TGTGCCAGCAGCCCTCTCGACAGCCTCGCAGATACGCAGTATTTT. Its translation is CASSPLDSLADTQYF.

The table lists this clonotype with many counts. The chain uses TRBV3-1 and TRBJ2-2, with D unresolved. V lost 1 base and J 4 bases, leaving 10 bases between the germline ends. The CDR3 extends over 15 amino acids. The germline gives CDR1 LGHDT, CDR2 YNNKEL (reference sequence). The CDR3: CASSQGYLGTGELFF. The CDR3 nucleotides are TGTGCCAGCAGCCAAGGCTATTTGGGCACCGGGGAGCTGTTTTTT.

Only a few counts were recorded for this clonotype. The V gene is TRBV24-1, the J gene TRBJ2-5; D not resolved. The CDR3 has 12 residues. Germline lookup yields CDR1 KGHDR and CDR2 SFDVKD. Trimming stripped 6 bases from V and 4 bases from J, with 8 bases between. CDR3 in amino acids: CATSWTGETQYF. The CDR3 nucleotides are TGTGCCACCAGTTGGACGGGAGAGACCCAGTACTTC.

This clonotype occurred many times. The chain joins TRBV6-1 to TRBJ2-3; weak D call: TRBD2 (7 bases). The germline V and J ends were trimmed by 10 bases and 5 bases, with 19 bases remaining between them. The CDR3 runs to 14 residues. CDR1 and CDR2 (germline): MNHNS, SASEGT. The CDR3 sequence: CATRGGGLGDTQYF. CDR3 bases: TGTGCCACCAGGGGAGGGGGGTTAGGAGATACGCAGTATTTT.

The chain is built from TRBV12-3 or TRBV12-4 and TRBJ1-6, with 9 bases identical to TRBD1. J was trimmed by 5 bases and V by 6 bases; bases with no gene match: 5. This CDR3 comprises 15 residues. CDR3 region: CASSSRTGDNSPLHF. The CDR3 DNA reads TGTGCCAGCAGCTCAAGGACAGGGGATAATTCACCCCTCCACTTT.

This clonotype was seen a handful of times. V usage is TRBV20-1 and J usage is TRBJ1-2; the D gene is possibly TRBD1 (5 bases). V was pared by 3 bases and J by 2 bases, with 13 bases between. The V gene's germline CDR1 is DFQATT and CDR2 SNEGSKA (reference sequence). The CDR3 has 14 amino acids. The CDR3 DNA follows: TGCAGTGCTAGGATGGGGGAACAGAACTATGGCTACACCTTC. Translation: CSARMGEQNYGYTF.

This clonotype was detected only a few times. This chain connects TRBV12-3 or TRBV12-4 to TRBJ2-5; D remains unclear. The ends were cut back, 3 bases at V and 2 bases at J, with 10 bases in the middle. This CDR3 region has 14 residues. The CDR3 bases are TGTGCCAGCAGTTTGGTGGCTAGTCAAGAGACCCAGTACTTC. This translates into CASSLVASQETQYF.

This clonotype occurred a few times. CDR3 nucleotides: TGCAGTGCTAGAGATCAAAGAACCAAGCCCAGGAACACCGGGGAGCTGTTTTTT. Protein sequence: CSARDQRTKPRNTGELFF. This sequence joins TRBV20-1 and TRBJ2-2; D not resolved. The CDR3 length is 18 residues. With 0 bases removed from V and 1 base from J, the gap between germline ends came to 18 bases. Germline V gene lookup returns CDR1 DFQATT and CDR2 SNEGSKA (reference sequence).

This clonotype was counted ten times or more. CDR3 bases: TGTGCCAGCAGTTTAGAAGGGGGGATAAGTGAGCAGTTCTTC. It encodes CASSLEGGISEQFF. This sequence joins TRBV12-3 or TRBV12-4 and TRBJ2-1, with D tentatively TRBD1 or TRBD2 (6 bases each). V dropped 1 base and J dropped 9 bases, with 13 bases sitting between them. CDR3 length: 14 amino acids.

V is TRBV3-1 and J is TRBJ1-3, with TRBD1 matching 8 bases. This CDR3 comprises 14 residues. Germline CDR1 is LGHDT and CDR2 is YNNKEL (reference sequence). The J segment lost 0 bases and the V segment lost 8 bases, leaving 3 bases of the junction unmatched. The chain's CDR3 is CASGDRPSGNTIYF. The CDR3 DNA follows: TGTGCCAGCGGGGACAGGCCCTCTGGAAACACCATATATTTT.

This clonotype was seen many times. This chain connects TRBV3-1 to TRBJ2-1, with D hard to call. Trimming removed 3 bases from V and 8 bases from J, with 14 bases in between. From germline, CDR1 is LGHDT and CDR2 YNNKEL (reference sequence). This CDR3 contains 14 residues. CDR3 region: CASSHFPAADEQFF. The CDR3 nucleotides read TGTGCCAGCAGCCATTTTCCAGCAGCCGATGAGCAGTTCTTC.

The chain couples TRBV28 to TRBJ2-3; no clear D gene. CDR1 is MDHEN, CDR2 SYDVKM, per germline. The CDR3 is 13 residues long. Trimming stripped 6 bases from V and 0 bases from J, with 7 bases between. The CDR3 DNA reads TGTGCCAGCAGAACGGACAGCACAGATACGCAGTATTTT. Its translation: CASRTDSTDTQYF.

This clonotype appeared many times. The CDR3 DNA reads as TGTGCCAGCAGTCGACCACAGGGGGCCTCTAACTATGGCTACACCTTC. Protein: CASSRPQGASNYGYTF. This chain uses TRBV12-3 or TRBV12-4 with TRBJ1-2, with 9 bases identical to TRBD1. This CDR3 spans 16 amino acids. Unmatched junction bases numbered 7, after V lost 5 bases and J lost 0 bases.

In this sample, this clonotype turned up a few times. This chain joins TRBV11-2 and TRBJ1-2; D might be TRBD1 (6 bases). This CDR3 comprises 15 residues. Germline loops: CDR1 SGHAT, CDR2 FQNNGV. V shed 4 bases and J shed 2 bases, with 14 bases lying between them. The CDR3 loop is CASSSTRDTNYGYTF. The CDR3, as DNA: TGTGCCAGCAGCTCGACGAGGGACACCAACTATGGCTACACCTTC.